The entry that follows covers one T cell receptor (beta chain) sequence. Its antigen is as yet unknown. The record originates from a study of CD8 T cells in ankylosing spondylitis. Broader study findings: Apparently characteristic of ankylosing spondylitis blood was a TCR beta motif (eight highly homologous variants).

TCRdb reprocessed the 5' RACE reads with MiXCR, giving one entry per CDR3 protein. This sample has some 700,000 distinct CDR3 sequences, with around 20% found just once. The clonotype comes from a male donor with ankylosing spondylitis. Sequencing input: blood, either unsorted or a sorted T cell fraction (not recorded which).

As DNA, the CDR3 is TGCAGTGCTCCCCGGAGAGTAGCGGGGAACAATGAGCAGTTCTTC. Translating gives CSAPRRVAGNNEQFF. The chain couples TRBV20-1 to TRBJ2-1; TRBD2 matches at 8 bases. V gave up 5 bases and J gave up 5 bases; unmatched junction bases: 11. Germline V gene data show CDR1 as DFQATT and CDR2 as SNEGSKA (reference sequence). The CDR3 totals 15 residues.